The clone carrying this TCR beta chain has ten or more counts. The antigen is undetermined. These data belong to a study of T-cell reconstitution after alpha-beta-depleted transplantation in children. Library preparation (for TCRbeta) was performed with unique molecular identifiers. TCRdb analysed the PCR reads with MiXCR anew, one entry per CDR3 protein. The sample records over 200,000 distinct CDR3 sequences, 11% being singletons. Study findings and constraints: T cells produced anew were the main source of T-cell counts and diversity one year after transplant. TCRbeta diversity was high at day 60 in some patients (a result of surviving recipient T cells and thymic progenitors). Reportedly, alpha-beta T cells present about two months post-transplant originated from several hundred expanded clones of graft origin.

Germline V lookup: CDR1 ENHRY, CDR2 SYGVKD. The length of the CDR3 is 14 residues. The J segment lost 7 bases and the V segment lost 3 bases, leaving 6 bases of the junction unmatched. This TCR was recovered from a child under two years old with acute myeloid leukemia, due to receive a stem cell transplant. Sequencing was performed on PBMCs, taken before TCRalphabeta/CD19-depleted stem cell transplant. The chain combines TRBV10-3 with TRBJ1-5; 7 positions match TRBD1. The CDR3 DNA reads as TGTGCCATCAGTGACACGACAGGGTTCCAGCCCCAGCATTTT. Translation: CAISDTTGFQPQHF.